This entry concerns a single T cell receptor beta chain. Its antigen is not identified. The CDR3 consists of 15 residues. From germline, CDR1 is SGHDN and CDR2 FVKESK. V dropped 0 bases and J dropped 8; count of bases not matched to a gene: 4. The sample comes from a study of cytomegalovirus exposure and HLA in healthy donors. Study-level information: Clustering assigned about 79% of the roughly 400 genotyped donors to the Caucasian-associated ancestry cluster.

Points from the study as a whole: Later analysis identified several of the most significant clusters that appeared linked to common viral pathogens.

PCR was performed using 60 Vbeta and 13 Jbeta primers. Profiling relied on immunoSEQ multiplex PCR, and the TCRdb table lists in-frame clones only, not all of them. The sample shows 160,000 or so clones, around four fifths of them seen only once. The chain joins TRBV14 to TRBJ2-2; 9 bases align to TRBD1. Sequenced input: PBMCs. This clonotype originated in a woman in her fifties or sixties in good health and CMV-seronegative. CDR3 DNA: TGTGCCAGCAGCCAAGATTACAGGGGGCATGGGGAGCTGTTTTTT. Amino acid sequence: CASSQDYRGHGELFF. The full variable domain, rest sourced from reference TRBV14 and TRBJ2-2, is EAGVTQFPSHSVIEKGQTVTLRCDPISGHDNLYWYRRVMGKEIKFLLHFVKESKQDESGMPNNRFLAERTGGTYSTLKVQPAELEDSGVYFCASSQDYRGHGELFFGEGSRLTVL.